This paragraph reports one T cell receptor beta chain. Sequencing used immunoSEQ multiplex PCR; TCRdb keeps in-frame clones, though not all of them. In the table there are approximately 670,000 clones, 85% to 90% of which are singletons. The CDR3 spans 19 residues. CDR1 is LGHNA and CDR2 is YSLEER in the germline V gene. J lost 0 bases, V lost 5 bases, and 12 bases had no gene match. The data are from a study of blood T cell repertoires in COVID-19. The wider study: Some COVID-19 samples were acute and others convalescent; all came from the United States, Italy and Spain. T cells, B-cell-depleted T cells, or PBMCs supplied cDNA or gDNA.

The TCR sequence derives from a young woman with acute or convalescent COVID-19. The chain employs TRBV4-3 and TRBJ1-6, with 8 bases identical to TRBD1. Sample: peripheral blood. Here the CDR3 reads CASSSTRTGLSSYNSPLHF. The CDR3 bases are TGCGCCAGCAGCTCCACCCGGACAGGGCTAAGCTCCTATAATTCACCCCTCCACTTT.